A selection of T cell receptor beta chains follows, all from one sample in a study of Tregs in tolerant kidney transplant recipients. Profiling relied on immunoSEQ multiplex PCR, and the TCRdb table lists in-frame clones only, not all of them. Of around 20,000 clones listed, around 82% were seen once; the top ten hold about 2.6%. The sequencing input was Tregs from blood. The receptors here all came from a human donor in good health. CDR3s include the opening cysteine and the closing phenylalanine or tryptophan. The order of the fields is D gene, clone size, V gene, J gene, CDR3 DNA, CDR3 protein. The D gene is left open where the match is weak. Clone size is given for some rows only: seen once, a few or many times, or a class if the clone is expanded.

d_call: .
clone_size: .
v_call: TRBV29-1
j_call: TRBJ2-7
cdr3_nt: TGCAGCGTTAAGGCTTCAGGCTACGAGCAGTACTTC
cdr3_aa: CSVKASGYEQYF

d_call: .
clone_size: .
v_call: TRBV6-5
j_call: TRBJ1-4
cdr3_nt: TGTGCCAGCAGTGAGGTAAAAAAACTGTTTTTT
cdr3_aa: CASSEVKKLFF

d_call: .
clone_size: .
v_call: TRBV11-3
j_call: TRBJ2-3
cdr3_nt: TGTGCCACCAGCCGTACGAGTGGGACAGATACGCAGTATTTT
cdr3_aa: CATSRTSGTDTQYF

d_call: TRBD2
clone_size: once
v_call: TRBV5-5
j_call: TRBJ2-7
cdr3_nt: TGTGCCAGCAGCCGAAGAGCCGGGACTAGCGGGGTTGACGAGCAGTACTTC
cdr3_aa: CASSRRAGTSGVDEQYF

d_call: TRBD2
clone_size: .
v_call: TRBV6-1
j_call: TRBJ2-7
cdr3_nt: TGTGCCAGCAGTGGCGGGACTAGCGGGAGGCTTGAGCAGTACTTC
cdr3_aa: CASSGGTSGRLEQYF

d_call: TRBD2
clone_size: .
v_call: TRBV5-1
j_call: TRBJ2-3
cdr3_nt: TGCGCCAGCTCTCGCCTCCTTAGCGGGGGGCCAACAGATACGCAGTATTTT
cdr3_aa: CASSRLLSGGPTDTQYF

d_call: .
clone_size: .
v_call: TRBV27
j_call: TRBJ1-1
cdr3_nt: TGTGCCAGCAGTTTATTAGGGGCGAAGAAGAACACTGAAGCTTTCTTT
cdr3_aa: CASSLLGAKKNTEAFF

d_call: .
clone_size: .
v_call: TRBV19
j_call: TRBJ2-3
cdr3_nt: TGTGCCAGTAGTGGGCGGCCGCGGGATACGCAGTATTTT
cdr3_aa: CASSGRPRDTQYF

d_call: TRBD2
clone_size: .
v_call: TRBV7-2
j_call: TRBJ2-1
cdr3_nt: TGTGCCAGCAGCCCCAGGGGACTAGCGGGAGTTATGGATGAGCAGTTCTTC
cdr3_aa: CASSPRGLAGVMDEQFF

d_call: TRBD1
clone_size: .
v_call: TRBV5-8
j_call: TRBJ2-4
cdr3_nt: TGTGCCAGCAGCTTGGAAGGACAGGGGCTAGCCAAAAACATTCAGTACTTC
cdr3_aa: CASSLEGQGLAKNIQYF

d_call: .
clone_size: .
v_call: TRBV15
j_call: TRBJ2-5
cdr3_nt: TGTGCCACCAGCAGAGACTACAGGGAGACCCAGTACTTC
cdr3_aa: CATSRDYRETQYF

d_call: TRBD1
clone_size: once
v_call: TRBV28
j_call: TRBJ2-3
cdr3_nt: TGTGCCAGCAGTTTAGTGGGACAGGGGACAGATACGCAGTATTTT
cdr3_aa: CASSLVGQGTDTQYF

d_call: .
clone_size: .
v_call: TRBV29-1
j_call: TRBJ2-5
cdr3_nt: TGCAGCGTCCCTGACGGGGGGCGCCGGCAGTACTTC
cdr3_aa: CSVPDGGRRQYF

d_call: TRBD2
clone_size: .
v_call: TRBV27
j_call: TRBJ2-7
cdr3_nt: TGTGCCAGCAGTTTGCGGGAGGGCCCCTACGAGCAGTACTTC
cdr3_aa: CASSLREGPYEQYF

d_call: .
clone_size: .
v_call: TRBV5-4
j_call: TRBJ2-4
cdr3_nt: TGTGCCCGTCAAGGGTCCGGAGCCAAAAACATTCAGTACTTC
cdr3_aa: CARQGSGAKNIQYF

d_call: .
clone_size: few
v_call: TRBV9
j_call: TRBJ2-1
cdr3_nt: TGTGCCAGCAGCGTAGGGGCCTCGAAGGTCTATGAGCAGTTCTTC
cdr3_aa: CASSVGASKVYEQFF

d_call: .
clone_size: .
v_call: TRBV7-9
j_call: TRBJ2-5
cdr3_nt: TGTGCCAGCAGCTTAGCGGGGGTCATGGAGACCCAGTACTTC
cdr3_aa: CASSLAGVMETQYF

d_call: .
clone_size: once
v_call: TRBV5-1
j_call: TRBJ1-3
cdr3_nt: TGCGCCAGCAGCCTTGACTCTCGCTCTGGAAACACCATATATTTT
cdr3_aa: CASSLDSRSGNTIYF

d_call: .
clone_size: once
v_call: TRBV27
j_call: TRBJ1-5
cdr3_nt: TGTGCCAGCGGGCCCCTTGGACGTATAGGGGATGGCCAGCCCCAGCATTTT
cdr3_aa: CASGPLGRIGDGQPQHF

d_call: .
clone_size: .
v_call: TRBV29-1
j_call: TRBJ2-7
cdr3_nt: TGCAGCGTTGAGACAGCCTTGGGCGAGCAGTACTTC
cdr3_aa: CSVETALGEQYF

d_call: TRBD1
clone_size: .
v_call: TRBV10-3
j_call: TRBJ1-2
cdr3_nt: TGTGCCATCAGTCCGGGACAGGGACCTTATGGCTACACCTTC
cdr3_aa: CAISPGQGPYGYTF

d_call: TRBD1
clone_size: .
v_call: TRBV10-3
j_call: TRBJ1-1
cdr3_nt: TGTGCCATCAAAGACAGGGTGGGCAACACTGAAGCTTTCTTT
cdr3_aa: CAIKDRVGNTEAFF

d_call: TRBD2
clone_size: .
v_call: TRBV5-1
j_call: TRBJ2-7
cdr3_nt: TGCGCCAGCACCCCTCGGGCTAGCGGGGGGTCCGAGCAGTACTTC
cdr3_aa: CASTPRASGGSEQYF

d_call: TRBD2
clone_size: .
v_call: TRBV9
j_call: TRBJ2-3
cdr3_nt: TGTGCCAGCAGCGTTATAAGCGGGGGGCGCACAGATACGCAGTATTTT
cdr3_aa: CASSVISGGRTDTQYF

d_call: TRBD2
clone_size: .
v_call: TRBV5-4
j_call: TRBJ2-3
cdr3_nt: TGTGCCAGCAGCTCAGCGGGGGTTTTTATCACAGATACGCAGTATTTT
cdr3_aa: CASSSAGVFITDTQYF

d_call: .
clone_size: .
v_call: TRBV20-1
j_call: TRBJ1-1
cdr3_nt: TGCAGTGCTGCTACTTCTTTAGGAGCTTTCTTT
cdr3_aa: CSAATSLGAFF

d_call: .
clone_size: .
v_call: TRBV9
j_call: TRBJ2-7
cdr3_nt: TGTGCCAGCAGCGTCGGTACTGGAGAATACTACGAGCAGTACTTC
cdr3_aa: CASSVGTGEYYEQYF

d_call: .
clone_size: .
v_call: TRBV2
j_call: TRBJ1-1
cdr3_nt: TGTGCCAGCACCCGAGTAGGAGGGGGAGCTTTCTTT
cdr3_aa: CASTRVGGGAFF

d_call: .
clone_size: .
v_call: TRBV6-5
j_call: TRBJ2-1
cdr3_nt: TGTGCCAGCAGACGCGGGGCAGTCGTCAATGAGCAGTTCTTC
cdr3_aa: CASRRGAVVNEQFF

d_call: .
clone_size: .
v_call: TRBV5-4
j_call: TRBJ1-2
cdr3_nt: TGTGCCAGCAGCTTGGACAGGGAGTATGGCTACACCTTC
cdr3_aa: CASSLDREYGYTF

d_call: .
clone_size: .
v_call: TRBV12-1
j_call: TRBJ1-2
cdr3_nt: TGTGCCAGCAGCCCACAAGAGGAACAGGGAAATTATGGCTACACCTTC
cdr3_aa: CASSPQEEQGNYGYTF

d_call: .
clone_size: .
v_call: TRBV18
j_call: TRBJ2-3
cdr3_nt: TGTGCCAGCCCACCACGAGGCACAGATACGCAGTATTTT
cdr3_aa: CASPPRGTDTQYF

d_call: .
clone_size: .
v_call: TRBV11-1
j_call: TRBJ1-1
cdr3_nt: TGTGCCAGCAGCTTACAGGATTACACTGAAGCTTTCTTT
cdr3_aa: CASSLQDYTEAFF

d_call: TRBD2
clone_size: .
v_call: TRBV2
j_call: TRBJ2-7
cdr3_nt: TGTGCCAGCAGTGTTCGGCTAGCGGACTCCTACGAGCAGTACTTC
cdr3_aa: CASSVRLADSYEQYF

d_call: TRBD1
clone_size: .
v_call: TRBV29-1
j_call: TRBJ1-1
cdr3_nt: TGCAGCGCGGGGGGAGGGGGCCCCACTGAAGCTTTCTTT
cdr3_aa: CSAGGGGPTEAFF

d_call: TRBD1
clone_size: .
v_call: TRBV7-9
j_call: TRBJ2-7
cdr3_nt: TGTGCCGGGACAGACATAAATTCCTACGAGCAGTACTTC
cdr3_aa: CAGTDINSYEQYF

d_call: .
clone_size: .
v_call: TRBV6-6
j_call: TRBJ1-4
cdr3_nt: TGTGCCAGCAGTTATTCGTGGGGAAATGAAAAACTGTTTTTT
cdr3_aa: CASSYSWGNEKLFF

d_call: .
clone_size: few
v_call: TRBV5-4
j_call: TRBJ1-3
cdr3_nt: TGTGCCAGCAGCTTGAGTTACAGGGCGGACACCATATATTTT
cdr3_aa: CASSLSYRADTIYF

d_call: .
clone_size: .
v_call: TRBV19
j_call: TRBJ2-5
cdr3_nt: TGTGCCAGTAGTATAGATTGGGGGGAGACCCAGTACTTC
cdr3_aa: CASSIDWGETQYF